Listed here are 31 T cell receptor beta chains from one sample, sequenced in a study of metastatic and nonmetastatic thyroid tumors. TCRdb re-called clones from the PCR reads using MiXCR. The sample carries about 35,000 clones, 29% recorded once. No treatment had been given to any patient before thyroid surgery. Sequenced material: blood. All receptors derive from a female donor with papillary thyroid cancer or a benign thyroid nodule (not recorded which). Some clones in this sample may be carry-over from other donors' samples.

As regards this clone: The junction shows a germline mismatch at one end, possibly a read error. J is TRBJ2-5 and V is TRBV7-2, with 7 bases identical to TRBD2. The CDR3 totals 19 residues. Germline V gene data show CDR1 as SGHTA and CDR2 as FQGNSA. The CDR3 loop is CSSSLARKRGAYVEETQYF. The CDR3 bases are TGTTCCAGCAGCTTAGCGCGCAAGCGGGGTGCCTACGTCGAAGAGACCCAGTACTTC.

This clone ranks as medium-sized. The J gene is TRBJ1-2, the V gene TRBV7-3, with D uncertain. This CDR3 spans 12 amino acids. The V end lost 5 bases, the J end lost 4 bases, and 8 bases lay between the germline ends. Germline loops: CDR1 SGHTA, CDR2 FQGTGA. CDR3 loop: CASSPTVYGYTF. The CDR3 DNA is TGTGCCAGCAGCCCGACGGTCTATGGCTACACCTTC.

This clone was seen more than once but under ten times. The germline gene is not matched at one end of the junction; a read error may be the cause. Other DNA variants within this sample encode the same CDR3. V is TRBV5-1 and J is TRBJ2-3; tentative D call: TRBD1 (5 bases). The CDR3 totals 15 residues. Germline V gene sequence: CDR1 SGHRS, CDR2 YFSETQ. Here the CDR3 DNA reads TGCGCCAGCAGCTTGACAGGTCCCCTTGGTGATACTCAGTATTTT. This sequence encodes CASSLTGPLGDTQYF.

The table lists this clone with many counts. V is TRBV30 and J is TRBJ1-4, with D perhaps TRBD1 (6 bases). CDR3 size: 13 residues. Trimming cost V 5 bases and J 8 bases, with 15 bases left between them. Germline CDR1 reads GTSNPN; CDR2 reads SVGIG (reference sequence). The CDR3 spells CAWGTGQDEKLFF. The DNA of the CDR3 is TGTGCCTGGGGAACAGGGCAGGACGAAAAACTGTTTTTT.

This clone showed up just a few times. The J gene is TRBJ2-7, the V gene TRBV2; no clear D gene. V shed 7 bases and J shed 4 bases, with 8 bases lying between them. The CDR3 totals 11 residues. Germline V gives CDR1 SNHLY, CDR2 FYNNEI. The chain's CDR3 is CASTVGYEQYF. The DNA for the CDR3 is TGTGCCAGCACTGTCGGGTACGAGCAGTACTTC.

The rearrangement uses TRBV18 and TRBJ2-7, with D perhaps assigned TRBD1 or TRBD2 (5 bases each). Trimming removed 3 bases at V and 3 bases at J, with 15 bases between. Germline V gene lookup returns CDR1 KGHSH and CDR2 LQKENI. The CDR3 has 15 amino acids. CDR3 sequence (DNA): TGTGCCAGCTCACCGGGGGAGAGCAGGCACTACGAGCAGTACTTC. Protein product: CASSPGESRHYEQYF.

The gene calls are TRBV28 and TRBJ2-7, with D possibly TRBD2 on 6 matching bases. The CDR3 runs 15 residues. Looked up from germline, CDR1 is MDHEN and CDR2 is SYDVKM. The V and J ends lost 6 bases and 4 bases respectively, with 19 bases between them. The CDR3 region has the DNA TGTGCCAGCAGCCCTTCTCTAGCGCAAGGATACGAGCAGTACTTC. Translating it yields CASSPSLAQGYEQYF. The full variable domain, completed using reference TRBV28 and TRBJ2-7, is DVKVTQSSRYLVKRTGEKVFLECVQDMDHENMFWYRQDPGLGLRLIYFSYDVKMKEKGDIPEGYSVSREKKERFSLILESASTNQTSMYLCASSPSLAQGYEQYFGPGTRLTVT.

There are many counts of this clone. The V and J genes are TRBV19 and TRBJ1-2; a weak D match, TRBD1 (6 bases). In germline, CDR1 is LNHDA, CDR2 SQIVND (reference sequence). The CDR3 runs 12 residues. Trimming removed 6 bases from V and 7 bases from J, with 12 bases in between. CDR3 in amino acids: CASRATGFGYTF. The CDR3 DNA reads TGTGCCAGTAGAGCAACAGGGTTTGGCTACACCTTC.

This clone was observed a few times. This chain uses TRBV19 with TRBJ2-1; 9 bases align to TRBD2. The CDR3 is 15 amino acids. V was pared by 7 bases and J by 0 bases, with 4 bases of the junction left unmatched. CDR1 LNHDA and CDR2 SQIVND come from the germline V gene (reference sequence). The CDR3: CASTLSGSSYNEQFF. DNA for the CDR3: TGTGCCAGTACCCTTAGCGGGAGCTCCTACAATGAGCAGTTCTTC.

This clone has at least ten counts. The chain has TRBV19 and TRBJ2-3; D ambiguous. The CDR3 consists of 15 residues. Germline loops: CDR1 LNHDA, CDR2 SQIVND (reference sequence). V lost 3 bases, J lost 5 bases, and 15 bases lay in between. CDR3 DNA: TGTGCCAGTAGTATGAGTGGCCCCAGGAAAGATACGCAGTATTTT. It translates to CASSMSGPRKDTQYF.

This clone was counted many times. This chain connects TRBV5-1 to TRBJ2-5, with a tentative D call TRBD1 (5 bases). Trimming removed 4 bases from V and 1 base from J, with 8 bases in between. Germline-derived CDR1 and CDR2 are SGHRS and YFSETQ. The CDR3 contains 13 residues. For the CDR3, the DNA is TGCGCCAGCAGCGTACAGGTCCAAGAGACCCAGTACTTC. Protein: CASSVQVQETQYF.

This clone was counted ten times or more. V and J are TRBV7-3 and TRBJ2-2; 9 positions match TRBD2. This CDR3 comprises 18 residues. V dropped 5 bases and J dropped 6; count of bases not matched to a gene: 16. In germline, CDR1 is SGHTA, CDR2 FQGTGA. The CDR3 sequence is CASSLKAGGPGKPGELFF. The CDR3, as DNA: TGTGCCAGCAGCCTCAAGGCGGGAGGGCCCGGGAAACCCGGGGAGCTGTTTTTT. Full variable domain (rest looked up from reference TRBV7-3 and TRBJ2-2): GAGVSQTPSNKVTEKGKYVELRCDPISGHTALYWYRQSLGQGPEFLIYFQGTGAADDSGLPNDRFFAVRPEGSVSTLKIQRTERGDSAVYLCASSLKAGGPGKPGELFFGEGSRLTVL.

This clone was counted only a few times. V gene TRBV6-1 combines with J gene TRBJ2-7; 9 bases match TRBD1. Per germline, CDR1 MNHNS and CDR2 SASEGT. The CDR3 covers 16 residues. V was pared by 2 bases and J by 2 bases, with 7 bases of the junction left unmatched. The CDR3 spells CASSEIGTGITYEQYF. The CDR3, as DNA: TGTGCCAGCAGTGAAATTGGGACAGGGATTACCTACGAGCAGTACTTC.

The genes are TRBV5-1 and TRBJ1-3, with D possibly being TRBD1 (5 bases). CDR1 is SGHRS, CDR2 YFSETQ, per germline. The CDR3 is made up of 16 amino acids. V was trimmed by 4 bases and J by 0 bases, leaving 14 bases between them. The CDR3: CASSTGTPGSGNTIYF. The CDR3 DNA reads as TGCGCCAGCAGCACGGGGACCCCTGGCTCTGGAAACACCATATATTTT.

This clone was picked up many times. CDR3 in DNA: TGCGCCAGCAGCTTGGTGGTGGCTGCGGACACTGAAGCTTTCTTT. Protein product: CASSLVVAADTEAFF. The chain combines TRBV5-1 with TRBJ1-1; no clear D gene. The V and J ends lost 0 bases and 3 bases respectively, with 12 bases between them. The germline gives CDR1 SGHRS, CDR2 YFSETQ. The CDR3 has 15 amino acids.

This clone was counted at least ten times. The V gene is TRBV6-1, the J gene TRBJ2-1, with D perhaps being TRBD1 or TRBD2 (5 bases each). Trimming left V 6 bases short and J 0 bases short, with 9 bases between. There are 14 residues in the CDR3. Germline loops: CDR1 MNHNS, CDR2 SASEGT. The CDR3 protein is CASSGASSYNEQFF. The CDR3 region has the DNA TGTGCCAGCAGCGGGGCAAGCTCCTACAATGAGCAGTTCTTC.

V usage is TRBV5-1 and J usage is TRBJ2-3; 12 bases map to TRBD2. With 3 bases clipped from V and 0 bases from J, the junction kept 2 bases outside the gene matches. CDR1 is SGHRS, CDR2 YFSETQ, per germline. The CDR3 extends over 16 amino acids. Here the CDR3 DNA reads TGCGCCAGCAGCTCTGGGACTAGCGGGAGCACAGATACGCAGTATTTT. This sequence encodes CASSSGTSGSTDTQYF.

This clone showed up many times. The chain couples TRBV2 to TRBJ2-2; D remains unclear. The CDR3 covers 16 residues. V was shortened by 0 bases and J by 1 base, with 9 bases between the two germline ends. The germline V gene encodes CDR1 SNHLY and CDR2 FYNNEI. The CDR3 is CASSEAKVLNTGELFF. The DNA for the CDR3 is TGTGCCAGCAGTGAAGCCAAGGTCTTGAACACCGGGGAGCTGTTTTTT. The full variable domain, rest sourced from reference TRBV2 and TRBJ2-2, is EPEVTQTPSHQVTQMGQEVILRCVPISNHLYFYWYRQILGQKVEFLVSFYNNEISEKSEIFDDQFSVERPDGSNFTLKIRSTKLEDSAMYFCASSEAKVLNTGELFFGEGSRLTVL.

V and J are TRBV20-1 and TRBJ2-3; 8 bases fit TRBD2. CDR1 and CDR2 (germline): DFQATT, SNEGSKA (reference sequence). The trim removed 3 bases at V and 6 bases at J, leaving 14 bases unmatched. The CDR3 spans 16 residues. CDR3 sequence reads: CSASKHGSGRLDTQYF. CDR3 nucleotide sequence: TGCAGTGCTAGTAAGCACGGAAGCGGGAGATTGGATACGCAGTATTTT.

A few counts support this clone. A much larger clone differs by one base, so this may be a read error. The chain couples TRBV10-2 to TRBJ2-7; TRBD2 agrees at 8 bases. CDR1 and CDR2 from the germline V gene are WSHSY and SAAADI. This CDR3 is 15 amino acids long. V dropped 3 bases and J dropped 2; count of bases not matched to a gene: 6. For the CDR3, the DNA is TGCGCCAGCAGTGAAAGCGGGGGCTGTCCCTACGAGCAGTACTTC. Protein product: CASSESGGCPYEQYF.

This clone was picked up a small number of times. The chain uses TRBV6-1 and TRBJ2-3, with D uncertain. V dropped 8 bases and J dropped 1 base, with 19 bases sitting between them. Germline V lookup: CDR1 MNHNS, CDR2 SASEGT. The CDR3 is 16 amino acids. CDR3 coding DNA: TGTGCCAGCCTCCCGTCAGAGCCGTTTGGCACAGATACGCAGTATTTT. Translating it yields CASLPSEPFGTDTQYF.

This clone was observed many times. The J gene is TRBJ1-2, the V gene TRBV29-1; 7 bases agree with TRBD1. J gave up 1 base and V 4 bases, and 6 bases lay outside the gene matches. Germline V gene sequence: CDR1 SQVTM, CDR2 ANQGSEA. The CDR3 is 14 residues long. The DNA of the CDR3 is TGCAGCGTTGTAGGGGGCGCGGATAACTATGGCTACACCTTC. It codes for CSVVGGADNYGYTF.

This clone was picked up many times. The chain is built from TRBV11-1 and TRBJ2-3; D is uncertain. Germline CDR1 reads SGHAT; CDR2 reads FQDESV (reference sequence). The CDR3 covers 16 residues. The V end lost 5 bases, the J end lost 1 base, and 16 bases lay between the germline ends. The CDR3 coding sequence is TGTGCCAGCAGCCCCCCCCCTGGGCGGCGCACAGATACGCAGTATTTT. The encoded protein is CASSPPPGRRTDTQYF.

As for this clone: A much more abundant neighbour one base away suggests this may be a read error. The chain recombines TRBV20-1 with TRBJ2-1; TRBD2 aligns across 8 bases. Germline assignment: CDR1 DFQATT and CDR2 SNEGSKA (reference sequence). The CDR3 sequence is 15 residues long. The CDR3 region is CSAFSGASGRLEQLF. CDR3 in DNA: TGCAGTGCTTTCTCAGGGGCTAGCGGGCGTCTAGAGCAGCTCTTC.

This clone counts as medium-sized. This chain uses TRBV2 with TRBJ2-7; D gene unclear. The length of the CDR3 is 12 residues. The germline V gene has CDR1 SNHLY and CDR2 FYNNEI. Trimming took 8 bases from V and 0 from J, leaving 8 bases between them. This CDR3 is CASLYPSYEQYF. The CDR3 coding sequence is TGTGCCAGCCTTTATCCCTCCTACGAGCAGTACTTC.

This clone was observed a handful of times. The chain couples TRBV6-1 to TRBJ2-7; 7 nucleotides line up with TRBD2. Germline values: CDR1 MNHNS, CDR2 SASEGT. This CDR3 is built from 18 residues. With V trimmed by 5 bases and J by 1 base, 17 bases remained unmatched. The CDR3 DNA reads as TGTGCCAGCAGTCAATACGCCCTCTCCGGGACTATTTCCTACGAGCAGTACTTC. Translated, it gives CASSQYALSGTISYEQYF.

This clone was recorded at least ten times. The chain links TRBV19 to TRBJ1-1; 8 positions match TRBD1. V lost 8 bases and J lost 1; bases outside the gene matches: 6. The germline V gene encodes CDR1 LNHDA and CDR2 SQIVND (reference sequence). The CDR3 sequence is 14 residues long. The CDR3 DNA is TGTGCCAGTCAAAACAGGGGGTGGAACACTGAAGCTTTCTTT. Translating gives CASQNRGWNTEAFF.

Here the CDR3 reads CASNGGAQITDTQYF. DNA of the CDR3: TGTGCCAGCAACGGCGGGGCTCAAATCACAGATACGCAGTATTTT. This chain joins TRBV6-1 and TRBJ2-3; tentative D call: TRBD2 (6 bases). CDR1 MNHNS and CDR2 SASEGT come from the germline V gene. The V and J ends lost 7 bases and 2 bases respectively, with 16 bases between them. This CDR3 contains 15 residues.

This clone was recorded many times. The V call is TRBV7-2, the J call TRBJ2-7; D possibly corresponds to TRBD2 (5 bases). CDR1 is SGHTA and CDR2 is FQGNSA in the germline V gene. Trimming removed 2 bases from V and 4 bases from J, with 18 bases in between. The CDR3 runs 16 residues. CDR3 bases: TGTGCCAGCAGCTTAAACCGCCCGTTGCGGGTATACGAGCAGTACTTC. Its protein product is CASSLNRPLRVYEQYF.

The CDR3 bases are TGTGCCAGCAGCCCTACATTAAGACAGATTGCTAACTATGGCTACACCTTC. Its translation is CASSPTLRQIANYGYTF. V usage is TRBV7-8 and J usage is TRBJ1-2; TRBD1 might be the D (5 bases). The germline V gene has CDR1 SGHVS and CDR2 FQNEAQ. The V end lost 5 bases, the J end lost 0 bases, and 19 bases lay between the germline ends. The CDR3 is 17 amino acids.

This CDR3 is CASNSFSGAPYEQYF. The CDR3 nucleotides are TGTGCCAGCAATTCGTTCTCAGGTGCCCCCTACGAGCAGTACTTC. The gene calls are TRBV2 and TRBJ2-7; D is unresolved. The V and J ends lost 7 bases and 2 bases respectively, with 18 bases between them. CDR1 is SNHLY and CDR2 is FYNNEI in the germline V gene. The CDR3 runs 15 residues.